The clone carrying this TCR beta chain was recorded many times. The data are from a study of Graves' ophthalmopathy and Graves' hyperthyroidism. V shed 5 bases and J 5 bases; nucleotides not matched to a gene: 3. The germline CDR1 and CDR2 sequences are PRHDT and FYEKMQ (reference sequence). The CDR3 is 14 residues long. Beta-chain TCR CDR3 regions were amplified from RNA transcripts. Amplification began with first-round RT-PCR using HTBI primers, then second-round multiplex PCR was performed. TCRdb recomputed calls from the multiplex PCR reads with MiXCR, one row per CDR3 protein. In the table there are approximately 540,000 distinct CDR3 sequences, under 45% of which are singletons.

The rearrangement joins TRBV13 to TRBJ1-4; 9 bases map to TRBD1. The receptor's source is an adult man with Graves' hyperthyroidism. The sample was peripheral blood or thyroid tissue (not recorded which). The CDR3: CASSKGTGNEKLFF. CDR3 coding DNA: TGTGCCAGCAGCAAGGGGACAGGGAATGAAAAACTGTTTTTT.